The clone carrying this TCR beta chain has only a few counts. The target antigen is unknown. The data stem from a study of human T cells and chemical hapten exposure. As originally analysed: Sample TCR counts, which ranged from roughly 23,224 to 750,000, had a median of approximately 96,000. Each CDR3 protein is one row after TCRdb ran MiXCR on the RACE reads. V and J calls and clone size were set by TCRdb, not the authors. This table holds tens of thousands of distinct CDR3 sequences, approximately 10% found once. Study-level results: TCRs exceeding a frequency of 1 in 1000 stayed unchanged under DPC sensitization.

Time point meaning: healthy volunteer bleed at 2 weeks. Total RNA extraction was carried out from unfractionated whole blood. The sequencing sample was made of whole blood. This clonotype was obtained from a female donor in good health. Some clones in this sample may be carry-over from other donors' samples.

This CDR3 is CSAWTSGMNTGELFF. CDR3 sequence (DNA): TGCAGTGCGTGGACTAGCGGGATGAACACCGGGGAGCTGTTTTTT. The genes are TRBV20-1 and TRBJ2-2; the match to TRBD2 covers 12 bases. The V gene's germline CDR1 is DFQATT and CDR2 SNEGSKA (reference sequence). There are 15 residues in the CDR3. The V segment lost 6 bases and the J segment 1 base; nucleotides outside the gene matches: 3.